The next 20 T cell receptor beta chains were all read from a single sample in a study of T-cell reconstitution after alpha-beta-depleted transplantation in children (dated by TCRdb to about 2016). Library construction relied on PCR. The instrument given in TCRdb is Illumina HiSeq 2500. TCR libraries were prepared with molecular barcoding, using unique molecular identifiers to normalize TCRbeta repertoire quantification. TCRdb reanalyzed the raw reads on its own, using fastp at Q25 for trimming and MiXCR for clone calling, and kept in-frame beta chains. All rows with the same CDR3 protein become a single entry with the most common DNA and genes. In this sample the table shows some 500,000 distinct CDR3 sequences, around 18% of which occur a single time. The ten largest clones add up to approximately 3% of the sample. Sample: PBMCs from the stem cell graft donor, taken from the stem cell graft. Source of these receptors: a human donor who donated a stem cell graft to a child with acute lymphoblastic leukemia.

J is TRBJ1-2 and V is TRBV7-9; D is undetermined. Germline-derived CDR1 and CDR2 are SEHNR and FQNEAQ (reference sequence). V was cut by 2 bases and J by 0 bases, with 13 bases left in between. This CDR3 contains 16 residues. CDR3 protein: CASSLKGYEANYGYTF. CDR3 DNA sequence: TGTGCCAGCAGCTTAAAAGGGTATGAAGCTAACTATGGCTACACCTTC.

This clonotype showed up just a few times. CDR3 amino acids: CASAERTYNEQFF. The DNA of the CDR3 is TGTGCCAGCGCCGAGCGTACCTACAATGAGCAGTTCTTC. V is TRBV18 and J is TRBJ2-1; D gene uncertain. The length of the CDR3 is 13 residues. Per germline, CDR1 KGHSH and CDR2 LQKENI. V lost 8 bases and J 2 bases, leaving 10 bases between the germline ends.

This clonotype was seen a few times. The rearrangement uses TRBV6-1 and TRBJ2-1; TRBD2 agrees at 13 bases. V lost 5 bases, J lost 4 bases, and 8 bases stayed unmatched. CDR1 and CDR2 from the germline V gene are MNHNS and SASEGT. The CDR3 runs 17 residues. In DNA, the CDR3 is TGTGCCAGCAGTCAAGGCAGGGGACTAGCGGGATACAATGAGCAGTTCTTC. Its translation: CASSQGRGLAGYNEQFF.

This clonotype has only a few counts. V gene TRBV5-1 combines with J gene TRBJ2-7; D perhaps matches TRBD1 (7 bases). Trimming removed 5 bases at V and 5 bases at J, with 17 bases between. Germline V gene data show CDR1 as SGHRS and CDR2 as YFSETQ. CDR3 size: 14 residues. CDR3 in DNA: TGCGCCAGCAGTCAGGGGGGCTCCGCGGACGAGCAGTACTTC. Translating it yields CASSQGGSADEQYF.

This clonotype has a count of ten or more. The V and J genes are TRBV11-2 and TRBJ2-2, with 9 nucleotides matching TRBD2. V dropped 5 bases and J dropped 5; count of bases not matched to a gene: 9. This CDR3 comprises 16 residues. The germline CDR1 and CDR2 sequences are SGHAT and FQNNGV. For the CDR3, the DNA is TGTGCCAGCAGCCCCAGGCTAGCGGGAATTACCGGGGAGCTGTTTTTT. Amino acid sequence: CASSPRLAGITGELFF. The whole variable domain, remainder taken from reference TRBV11-2 and TRBJ2-2, is EAGVAQSPRYKIIEKRQSVAFWCNPISGHATLYWYQQILGQGPKLLIQFQNNGVVDDSQLPKDRFSAERLKGVDSTLKIQPAKLEDSAVYLCASSPRLAGITGELFFGEGSRLTVL.

The V gene is TRBV4-1, the J gene TRBJ2-2, with D tentatively TRBD1 or TRBD2 (5 bases each). Trimming removed 3 bases from V and 0 bases from J, with 11 bases in between. Germline assignment: CDR1 MGHRA and CDR2 YSYEKL. The CDR3 covers 16 residues. CDR3 residues: CASSHPGRSNTGELFF. CDR3 bases: TGCGCCAGCAGCCACCCGGGGCGTTCGAACACCGGGGAGCTGTTTTTT.

This chain links TRBV6-2 or TRBV6-3 with TRBJ2-1; D remains ambiguous. Germline V gene sequence: CDR1 MNHEY, CDR2 SVGEGT. The CDR3 sequence is 16 residues long. Trimming removed 5 bases at V and 0 bases at J, with 14 bases between. For the CDR3, the DNA is TGTGCCAGCAGTCCCTCGGACGGAATCTCCTACAATGAGCAGTTCTTC. It translates to CASSPSDGISYNEQFF.

J is TRBJ2-5 and V is TRBV20-1, with 7 bases aligning to TRBD2. The V gene's germline CDR1 is DFQATT and CDR2 SNEGSKA (reference sequence). V was clipped by 5 bases and J by 4 bases; unmatched bases: 13. This CDR3 contains 15 residues. Here the CDR3 DNA reads TGCAGTGCTCTCGGACTAGTAGGGTACCGAGAGACCCAGTACTTC. Its translation is CSALGLVGYRETQYF.

The chain recombines TRBV19 with TRBJ1-2; no clear D. This CDR3 region has 14 residues. The V end lost 1 base, the J end lost 3 bases, and 9 bases lay between the germline ends. In germline, CDR1 is LNHDA, CDR2 SQIVND (reference sequence). The CDR3 here is CASSIVDGYYGYTF. CDR3 coding DNA: TGTGCCAGTAGTATAGTCGACGGATACTATGGCTACACCTTC.

This chain uses TRBV9 with TRBJ2-2; 8 bases agree with TRBD1. Germline CDR1 and CDR2: SGDLS and YYNGEE. This CDR3 spans 14 amino acids. With 1 base clipped from V and 8 bases from J, the junction kept 4 bases outside the gene matches. The CDR3: CASSVQGAAGELFF. DNA for the CDR3: TGTGCCAGCAGCGTACAGGGGGCGGCGGGGGAGCTGTTTTTT.

This clonotype was found a few times. This chain uses TRBV4-1 with TRBJ2-2; 8 bases fit TRBD2. This CDR3 has 19 residues. The V gene's germline CDR1 is MGHRA and CDR2 YSYEKL. Trimming took 2 bases from V and 1 from J; bases not matched to a gene: 12. This CDR3 is CASSQRGLDLFENTGELFF. The CDR3 DNA sequence: TGCGCCAGCAGCCAAAGGGGACTAGACCTGTTTGAGAACACCGGGGAGCTGTTTTTT.

The chain carries TRBV5-5 and TRBJ2-7, with a possible D match to TRBD2 (5 bases). The CDR3 loop spans 15 amino acids. V gave up 2 bases and J gave up 3 bases, with 15 bases separating them. Looked up from germline, CDR1 is SGHKS and CDR2 is YYEKEE (reference sequence). Here the CDR3 DNA reads TGTGCCAGCAGCTTTTTTCGGGATGGGTACTACGAGCAGTACTTC. Translating gives CASSFFRDGYYEQYF.

The chain recombines TRBV20-1 with TRBJ2-3; either TRBD1 or TRBD2 may supply D (5 bases each). Germline V CDR1 and CDR2: DFQATT, SNEGSKA (reference sequence). This CDR3 comprises 14 residues. The V and J ends lost 5 bases and 0 bases respectively, with 12 bases between them. The CDR3 sequence is CSAGPGPSTDTQYF. CDR3 nucleotides: TGCAGTGCTGGACCGGGACCAAGCACAGATACGCAGTATTTT.

The V call is TRBV27, the J call TRBJ2-1, with a weak D call TRBD2 (5 bases). V lost 3 bases and J 2 bases, leaving 11 bases between the germline ends. The CDR3 covers 15 residues. From germline, CDR1 is MNHEY and CDR2 SMNVEV (reference sequence). DNA for the CDR3: TGTGCCAGCAGTTTCTCAGCGGTTACCTACAATGAGCAGTTCTTC. This sequence encodes CASSFSAVTYNEQFF.

The chain joins TRBV5-1 to TRBJ2-1, with 10 bases that match TRBD1. This CDR3 has 17 residues. V lost 0 bases, J lost 5 bases, and 8 bases stayed unmatched. The germline gives CDR1 SGHRS, CDR2 YFSETQ. CDR3 sequence: CASSLGWTGGPNNEQFF. For the CDR3, the DNA is TGCGCCAGCAGCTTGGGATGGACAGGGGGGCCTAACAATGAGCAGTTCTTC.

This clonotype was counted only a few times. The J gene is TRBJ1-1, the V gene TRBV20-1; maybe TRBD1 (5 bases). Deletions cut 6 bases from V and 0 bases from J, with 17 bases between. Per germline, CDR1 DFQATT and CDR2 SNEGSKA (reference sequence). The CDR3 has 15 residues. This CDR3 is CSAPTSGTVNTEAFF. Written as DNA, the CDR3 is TGCAGTGCGCCAACCTCCGGGACGGTGAACACTGAAGCTTTCTTT.

This clonotype occurred a few times. V is TRBV10-2 and J is TRBJ2-5; 8 bases fit TRBD1. CDR1 is WSHSY, CDR2 SAAADI, per germline. Trimming at V came to 8 bases and at J to 1 base, leaving 0 bases not matched to a gene. There are 12 residues in the CDR3. CDR3 sequence: CASGQGQETQYF. CDR3 DNA: TGCGCCAGCGGACAGGGCCAAGAGACCCAGTACTTC.

This clonotype was detected a few times. The chain combines TRBV3-1 with TRBJ2-5, with 7 bases aligning to TRBD1. The V segment lost 5 bases and the J segment 4 bases; nucleotides outside the gene matches: 4. The V gene's germline CDR1 is LGHDT and CDR2 YNNKEL (reference sequence). The CDR3 has 13 amino acids. The CDR3 region is CASSDRDRETQYF. The CDR3 DNA is TGTGCCAGCAGCGACCGGGACAGAGAGACCCAGTACTTC.

The V call is TRBV5-1, the J call TRBJ2-7; D uncertain. The CDR3 runs 15 residues. Trimming stripped 2 bases from V and 1 base from J, with 13 bases between. Germline V lookup: CDR1 SGHRS, CDR2 YFSETQ. The CDR3 region is CASSLDLARSYEQYF. The CDR3 DNA reads TGCGCCAGCAGCTTAGACCTGGCTAGATCCTACGAGCAGTACTTC.

The sample holds a few counts of this clonotype. The genes are TRBV11-2 and TRBJ1-1, with D possibly matching TRBD1 (6 bases). The CDR3 spans 13 residues. Trimming left V 0 bases short and J 12 bases short, with 14 bases between. Looked up from germline, CDR1 is SGHAT and CDR2 is FQNNGV. The CDR3 spells CASSLDRGRMPFF. In DNA form, the CDR3 reads TGTGCCAGCAGCTTAGATAGGGGGAGGATGCCTTTCTTT.